Sequencing of this TCR beta chain was carried out in a study of T cells in Graves' hyperthyroidism and ophthalmopathy. Not enrolled were patients with uncontrolled infection, other autoimmune disease, pregnancy or lactation. Diagnosis rested on symptoms, serum thyroxine and TRAb, thyroid ultrasound, and orbital computed tomography. This clonotype was detected only a few times. Its antigen is currently unknown. Overall study findings and caveats: Ophthalmopathy was separated from stable hyperthyroidism by a 13 V-J model. Before onset, by a median of around 6.4 months, the model predicted ophthalmopathy.

Trimming left V 5 bases short and J 0 bases short, with 8 bases between. This CDR3 contains 15 residues. The germline V gene has CDR1 MGHDK and CDR2 SYGVNS. Amplification yielded TCR beta CDR3 regions, with RNA transcripts as the source. First-round RT-PCR targeting the TCR CDR3 was performed with the HTBI primer set. TCRdb used MiXCR to reprocess the multiplex PCR reads, holding one entry per CDR3 protein. Among around 600,000 distinct CDR3 sequences listed, nearly 45% were seen once. This TCR was recovered from an adult man with Graves' disease, either hyperthyroidism or ophthalmopathy (not recorded which). The specimen sequenced was peripheral blood or thyroid tissue (not recorded which). The chain employs TRBV25-1 and TRBJ1-6; D uncertain. Written as DNA, the CDR3 is TGTGCCAGCAGTTACGAATTCTCCTATAATTCACCCCTCCACTTT. Its translation is CASSYEFSYNSPLHF.